Below, 15 T cell receptor beta chains from the same sample are listed, as sequenced in a study of shared clonotypes between healthy human individuals. This table comes from immunoSEQ multiplex PCR, and its TCRdb copy is limited to in-frame clones, with some not included. The sample yields around 480,000 clones, 60% to 80% seen once. Sequences were obtained from PBMCs. Source of these receptors: a woman in her 40s in good health. Some clones in this sample may be carry-over from other donors' samples.

Worth noting for this clone: Germline and junction disagree at one end, which may indicate a read error. The chain links TRBV5-1 to TRBJ2-7; 8 bases line up with TRBD2. Germline CDR1 is SGHRS and CDR2 is YFSETQ. The CDR3 has 13 amino acids. The CDR3 DNA reads TGCGCCAGCAGCTTGCGCCAGTTCCCCGGGGGGGACTTC. This encodes CASSLRQFPGGDF.

This chain connects TRBV7-8 to TRBJ2-5; the match to TRBD2 covers 13 bases. The ends lost 5 bases at V and 4 bases at J; junction bases unmatched: 19. The length of the CDR3 is 20 residues. CDR1 is SGHVS, CDR2 FQNEAQ, per germline. CDR3 residues: CASSNLGGTSGRGWSETQYF. CDR3 bases: TGTGCCAGCAGCAACCTAGGGGGAACTAGCGGGAGGGGATGGTCAGAGACCCAGTACTTC.

This chain links TRBV4-3 with TRBJ2-2, with D possibly TRBD2 on 5 matching bases. In germline, CDR1 is LGHNA, CDR2 YSLEER. The V gene lost 4 bases and the J gene lost 6 bases, with 18 bases spanning the gap. The CDR3 is made up of 16 amino acids. This CDR3 is CASSRRFGDGSGELFF. In DNA form, the CDR3 reads TGCGCCAGCAGCCGGCGCTTCGGGGATGGATCCGGGGAGCTGTTTTTT.

The chain couples TRBV7-7 to TRBJ2-1, with no clear D. Germline lookup yields CDR1 SSHAT and CDR2 FNYEAQ (reference sequence). The V end was cut by 1 base, the J end by 6 bases, with 7 bases between. This CDR3 is built from 13 residues. The CDR3 reads CASSLGVVNEQFF. DNA of the CDR3: TGTGCCAGCAGCTTAGGGGTAGTCAATGAGCAGTTCTTC.

The genes are TRBV5-1 and TRBJ2-7; D unresolved. V was trimmed by 0 bases and J by 0 bases, leaving 7 bases between them. The CDR3 has 14 amino acids. Germline values: CDR1 SGHRS, CDR2 YFSETQ. The CDR3 reads CASSLGGSSYEQYF. The CDR3 DNA follows: TGCGCCAGCAGCTTGGGTGGAAGCTCCTACGAGCAGTACTTC.

The gene calls are TRBV5-1 and TRBJ2-3; 7 bases align to TRBD1. This CDR3 is built from 15 residues. V dropped 4 bases and J dropped 1; count of bases not matched to a gene: 6. Germline CDR1 is SGHRS and CDR2 is YFSETQ. Written as DNA, the CDR3 is TGCGCCAGCAGCGGGACAGTGAAGGGCACAGATACGCAGTATTTT. This sequence encodes CASSGTVKGTDTQYF. The full variable domain, rest sourced from reference TRBV5-1 and TRBJ2-3, is KAGVTQTPRYLIKTRGQQVTLSCSPISGHRSVSWYQQTPGQGLQFLFEYFSETQRNKGNFPGRFSGRQFSNSRSEMNVSTLELGDSALYLCASSGTVKGTDTQYFGPGTRLTVL.

The CDR3 nucleotides are TGTGCCAGCAGTTCCACTCGCGGGAGTAATGAAAAACTGTTTTTT. This codes for CASSSTRGSNEKLFF. J is TRBJ1-4 and V is TRBV28; D remains unclear. The CDR3 runs to 15 residues. CDR1 is MDHEN and CDR2 is SYDVKM in the germline V gene. V was trimmed by 4 bases and J by 4 bases, leaving 13 bases between them.

This chain joins TRBV28 and TRBJ2-4, with 10 bases matching TRBD2. Germline CDR1 is MDHEN and CDR2 is SYDVKM. V lost 4 bases, J lost 0 bases, and 3 bases stayed unmatched. The CDR3 contains 16 residues. The CDR3 DNA reads as TGTGCCAGCAGTTCAGCGGGAGGGGTAGCCAAAAACATTCAGTACTTC. It specifies CASSSAGGVAKNIQYF.

As regards this clone: This CDR3 is also generated by other DNA sequences in the sample. This CDR3 reads CASSLGTSGSTDTQYF. The CDR3 nucleotides are TGCGCCAGCAGCTTAGGGACTAGCGGATCCACAGATACGCAGTATTTT. V and J are TRBV5-1 and TRBJ2-3; 11 bases are a match to TRBD2. CDR3 length: 16 residues. V was pared by 2 bases and J by 2 bases, with 4 bases of the junction left unmatched. CDR1 and CDR2 (germline): SGHRS, YFSETQ.

The gene calls are TRBV13 and TRBJ2-7; 12 bases map to TRBD2. V was clipped by 5 bases and J by 3 bases; unmatched bases: 5. The CDR3 sequence is 15 residues long. Germline V gives CDR1 PRHDT, CDR2 FYEKMQ (reference sequence). CDR3 sequence (DNA): TGTGCCAGCAGCCTACTAGCGGGAGGCAACTACGAGCAGTACTTC. Protein product: CASSLLAGGNYEQYF. Full variable domain (rest looked up from reference TRBV13 and TRBJ2-7): AAGVIQSPRHLIKEKRETATLKCYPIPRHDTVYWYQQGPGQDPQFLISFYEKMQSDKGSIPDRFSAQQFSDYHSELNMSSLELGDSALYFCASSLLAGGNYEQYFGPGTRLTVT.

The rearrangement links TRBV7-9 to TRBJ2-2, with D possibly TRBD2 on 6 matching bases. Per germline, CDR1 SEHNR and CDR2 FQNEAQ (reference sequence). CDR3 size: 15 residues. The V end was cut by 0 bases, the J end by 2 bases, with 7 bases between. The CDR3 loop reads CASSLAGGNTGELFF. The CDR3 coding sequence is TGTGCCAGCAGCTTAGCGGGAGGTAACACCGGGGAGCTGTTTTTT. The full variable domain, with the rest looked up from reference TRBV7-9 and TRBJ2-2, is DTGVSQNPRHKITKRGQNVTFRCDPISEHNRLYWYRQTLGQGPEFLTYFQNEAQLEKSRLLSDRFSAERPKGSFSTLEIQRTEQGDSAMYLCASSLAGGNTGELFFGEGSRLTVL.

The chain couples TRBV28 to TRBJ1-1; perhaps TRBD1 as D (6 bases). This CDR3 is 14 amino acids long. The germline V and J ends were trimmed by 5 bases and 6 bases, with 16 bases remaining between them. CDR1 is MDHEN and CDR2 is SYDVKM in the germline V gene. The CDR3 spells CASSPLGDTPEAFF. The DNA for the CDR3 is TGTGCCAGCAGTCCACTGGGGGACACCCCTGAAGCTTTCTTT.

This chain links TRBV28 with TRBJ2-5, with TRBD2 identical over 13 bases. The better agreement between TRBJ2-7 and the DNA end casts doubt on the J call. The CDR3 extends over 19 amino acids. Germline loops: CDR1 MDHEN, CDR2 SYDVKM. For the CDR3, the DNA is TGTGCCAGCAGTCCGCGGACTAGCGGGAGAAGGGGTCTCTCCTACGAGCAGTACTTC. Protein: CASSPRTSGRRGLSYEQYF.

The rearrangement uses TRBV7-2 and TRBJ2-5; the match to TRBD1 covers 8 bases. The length of the CDR3 is 13 residues. Germline assignment: CDR1 SGHTA and CDR2 FQGNSA. Unmatched junction bases numbered 2, after V lost 5 bases and J lost 3 bases. The CDR3 sequence is CASSQDREETQYF. As DNA, the CDR3 is TGTGCCAGCAGCCAGGACAGGGAAGAGACCCAGTACTTC.

The chain links TRBV28 to TRBJ1-5, with a tentative D call TRBD1 (6 bases). Germline V lookup: CDR1 MDHEN, CDR2 SYDVKM. This CDR3 region has 16 residues. V shed 3 bases and J shed 0 bases, with 12 bases lying between them. The CDR3 loop is CASSFEGQNSNQPQHF. The CDR3 DNA reads as TGTGCCAGCAGTTTTGAGGGACAAAATAGCAATCAGCCCCAGCATTTT. Combining the CDR3 with reference TRBV28 and TRBJ1-5 gives the whole variable domain DVKVTQSSRYLVKRTGEKVFLECVQDMDHENMFWYRQDPGLGLRLIYFSYDVKMKEKGDIPEGYSVSREKKERFSLILESASTNQTSMYLCASSFEGQNSNQPQHFGDGTRLSIL.